Shown below are 22 T cell receptor beta chains from a single sample sequenced in a study of T cell responses to AZD1222 COVID-19 vaccine. Sequencing was performed with immunoSEQ multiplex PCR; in TCRdb, only in-frame clones are kept and a portion is missing. The data contain tens of thousands of clones, 88% of them seen just once; the ten biggest clones take up roughly 4.3%. The sample was peripheral blood, taken on day 0 of MenACWY control vaccination. These TCRs come from an adult in good health.

This chain connects TRBV6-4 to TRBJ1-6; 8 bases align to TRBD1. Trimming cost V 4 bases and J 7 bases; bases outside gene matches: 3. There are 14 residues in the CDR3. The V gene's germline CDR1 is MRHNA and CDR2 SNTAGT. The CDR3 loop is CASSAGQGNSPLHF. The CDR3 region has the DNA TGTGCCAGCAGTGCCGGACAGGGAAATTCACCCCTCCACTTT.

The gene calls are TRBV7-9 and TRBJ1-1; TRBD1 aligns across 10 bases. Looked up from germline, CDR1 is SEHNR and CDR2 is FQNEAQ (reference sequence). Unmatched junction bases numbered 6, after V lost 4 bases and J lost 1 base. This CDR3 has 16 residues. CDR3 coding DNA: TGTGCCAGCAGCTGGGGGACAGGGGCGGCGAACACTGAAGCTTTCTTT. This encodes CASSWGTGAANTEAFF.

This chain links TRBV27 with TRBJ2-1; no firm D call. With 5 bases removed from V and 7 bases from J, the gap between germline ends came to 21 bases. The CDR3 loop spans 16 amino acids. Germline CDR1 is MNHEY and CDR2 is SMNVEV (reference sequence). The CDR3: CASSRPLGDRTNEQFF. The DNA of the CDR3 is TGTGCCAGCAGTCGGCCCCTTGGGGATCGGACGAATGAGCAGTTCTTC.

The chain joins TRBV10-3 to TRBJ2-7, with D tentatively TRBD1 (6 bases). V was pared by 6 bases and J by 4 bases, with 10 bases between. In germline, CDR1 is ENHRY, CDR2 SYGVKD. The CDR3 is 12 amino acids. CDR3 residues: CAIRAGEYEQYF. DNA of the CDR3: TGTGCCATCAGGGCAGGGGAATACGAGCAGTACTTC.

The rearrangement links TRBV9 to TRBJ2-5; 8 bases match TRBD1. This CDR3 comprises 13 residues. CDR1 is SGDLS and CDR2 is YYNGEE in the germline V gene. Unmatched junction bases numbered 2, after V lost 3 bases and J lost 4 bases. CDR3 sequence: CASSATGGETQYF. The CDR3 bases are TGTGCCAGCAGCGCAACAGGGGGAGAGACCCAGTACTTC.

This rearrangement joins TRBV11-2 to TRBJ2-1; 9 bases map to TRBD2. J lost 0 bases, V lost 6 bases, and 9 bases had no gene match. The CDR3 runs 17 residues. In germline, CDR1 is SGHAT, CDR2 FQNNGV. The CDR3 loop is CASRIYYSGSSYNEQFF. As DNA, the CDR3 is TGTGCCAGCAGAATTTATTATAGCGGGAGCTCCTACAATGAGCAGTTCTTC.

The genes are TRBV2 and TRBJ1-2; the D gene is possibly TRBD1 (5 bases). This CDR3 contains 14 residues. V gave up 6 bases and J gave up 5 bases, with 16 bases separating them. CDR1 is SNHLY and CDR2 is FYNNEI in the germline V gene. CDR3 DNA sequence: TGTGCCAGCAGAGCCGGGGCCACCAGATATGGCTACACCTTC. This codes for CASRAGATRYGYTF.

The sample holds one count of this clone. The V and J genes are TRBV20-1 and TRBJ2-5; 8 positions agree with TRBD1. The CDR3 has 17 amino acids. The V segment lost 3 bases and the J segment 3 bases; nucleotides outside the gene matches: 15. CDR1 and CDR2 from the germline V gene are DFQATT and SNEGSKA (reference sequence). CDR3 amino acids: CSASTWTGRGREETQYF. In DNA form, the CDR3 reads TGCAGTGCTAGTACGTGGACGGGCAGGGGGCGCGAAGAGACCCAGTACTTC.

This clone has only one observation. J is TRBJ2-7 and V is TRBV6-5; D gene uncertain. The CDR3 runs 11 residues. V was trimmed by 4 bases and J by 6 bases, leaving 7 bases between them. Per germline, CDR1 MNHEY and CDR2 SVGAGI. CDR3: CASSSPLEQYF. The CDR3 DNA is TGTGCCAGCAGTTCCCCCCTCGAGCAGTACTTC.

The chain joins TRBV27 to TRBJ1-6, with TRBD1 matching 8 bases. The germline gives CDR1 MNHEY, CDR2 SMNVEV (reference sequence). The CDR3 runs to 16 residues. V lost 5 bases to trimming and J lost 10 bases; unmatched junction nucleotides: 13. CDR3 in amino acids: CASSPIPGQGLSPLHF. CDR3 in DNA: TGTGCCAGCAGTCCCATTCCAGGACAGGGCTTATCACCCCTCCACTTT.

The gene calls are TRBV27 and TRBJ1-4; the D gene is possibly TRBD1 (5 bases). The CDR3 consists of 15 residues. V was trimmed by 5 bases and J by 0 bases, leaving 10 bases between them. Germline V lookup: CDR1 MNHEY, CDR2 SMNVEV (reference sequence). The chain's CDR3 is CASSHRQTTNEKLFF. In DNA form, the CDR3 reads TGTGCCAGCAGTCACCGACAGACAACTAATGAAAAACTGTTTTTT.

V usage is TRBV30 and J usage is TRBJ2-2, with 8 bases identical to TRBD2. V trimming: 5 bases; J trimming: 6 bases; junction bases outside the gene matches: 5. This CDR3 spans 13 amino acids. Germline lookup yields CDR1 GTSNPN and CDR2 SVGIG (reference sequence). The CDR3: CAWGGTSSGELFF. In DNA, the CDR3 is TGTGCCTGGGGGGGGACTAGTTCCGGGGAGCTGTTTTTT.

The chain has TRBV28 and TRBJ2-7; D ambiguous. The V end was cut by 4 bases, the J end by 5 bases, with 18 bases between. CDR3 length equals 15 residues. Germline CDR1 reads MDHEN; CDR2 reads SYDVKM. CDR3 coding DNA: TGTGCCAGCAGTTCTCAAAGACGTCCAGCTCACGAGCAGTACTTC. Translation gives CASSSQRRPAHEQYF.

This sequence joins TRBV30 and TRBJ1-2, with unresolved D. The CDR3 spans 13 residues. CDR1 and CDR2 (germline): GTSNPN, SVGIG (reference sequence). The V end was cut by 2 bases, the J end by 5 bases, with 12 bases between. The CDR3 region has the DNA TGTGCCTGGAGTCCAGGCTTAGCGTATGGCTACACCTTC. Translating it yields CAWSPGLAYGYTF. Using reference TRBV30 and TRBJ1-2 for the parts outside the CDR3, the full variable domain is SQTIHQWPATLVQPVGSPLSLECTVEGTSNPNLYWYRQAAGRGLQLLFYSVGIGQISSEVPQNLSASRPQDRQFILSSKKLLLSDSGFYLCAWSPGLAYGYTFGSGTRLTVV.

This clone was recorded once. The CDR3 DNA follows: TGTGCCAGCAGTTCCCCCGGGACAAACAGCATGAACACTGAAGCTTTCTTT. This sequence encodes CASSSPGTNSMNTEAFF. The rearrangement joins TRBV27 to TRBJ1-1; a weak D match, TRBD1 (6 bases). Germline V gives CDR1 MNHEY, CDR2 SMNVEV (reference sequence). V was cut by 4 bases and J by 0 bases, with 18 bases left in between. The CDR3 covers 17 residues.

V gene TRBV5-6 combines with J gene TRBJ1-6; TRBD1 matches 8 bases. The CDR3 runs to 14 residues. Germline values: CDR1 SGHDT, CDR2 YYEEEE. Trimming at V came to 4 bases and at J to 9 bases, leaving 6 bases not matched to a gene. CDR3 amino acids: CASSRGQGSSPLHF. The CDR3 nucleotides read TGTGCCAGCAGCCGTGGACAGGGTAGTTCACCCCTCCACTTT.

The chain's CDR3 is CASSLPLLAGGPTTDTQYF. CDR3 DNA sequence: TGTGCCAGCAGTTTACCCCTTTTAGCGGGAGGACCGACCACAGATACGCAGTATTTT. The chain employs TRBV28 and TRBJ2-3, with TRBD2 matching 10 bases. CDR3 size: 19 residues. The junction had 13 bases not matched to a gene; V was cut back by 2 bases and J by 2 bases. The germline V gene has CDR1 MDHEN and CDR2 SYDVKM.

In its sample, this clone was seen a few times. This chain uses TRBV7-2 with TRBJ2-1; weak D call: TRBD1 (6 bases). The germline CDR1 and CDR2 sequences are SGHTA and FQGNSA. The CDR3 totals 15 residues. Trimming removed 5 bases at V and 8 bases at J, with 19 bases between. In DNA form, the CDR3 reads TGTGCCAGCAGCCCACAACAGGGCGCGGGCGATGAGCAGTTCTTC. The encoded protein is CASSPQQGAGDEQFF.

The chain combines TRBV19 with TRBJ1-3; D may be TRBD1 (6 bases). Germline-derived CDR1 and CDR2 are LNHDA and SQIVND (reference sequence). The CDR3 extends over 14 amino acids. V lost 7 bases to trimming and J lost 5 bases, with 15 bases between them. This CDR3 reads CASMVGGTRNTIYF. The CDR3 nucleotides are TGTGCCAGTATGGTGGGGGGCACGCGAAACACCATATATTTT.

The chain has TRBV7-9 and TRBJ2-6; TRBD1 is a possible D gene (5 bases). CDR1 and CDR2 (germline): SEHNR, FQNEAQ (reference sequence). V lost 5 bases and J 0 bases, leaving 8 bases between the germline ends. There are 15 residues in the CDR3. The CDR3 DNA reads as TGTGCCAGCAGCGAACAGGTCTCTGGGGCCAACGTCCTGACTTTC. This gives the protein CASSEQVSGANVLTF.

The chain uses TRBV28 and TRBJ2-5; 15 nucleotides agree with TRBD2. Germline-derived CDR1 and CDR2 are MDHEN and SYDVKM. The trim removed 6 bases at V and 7 bases at J, leaving 6 bases unmatched. This CDR3 is built from 15 residues. As DNA, the CDR3 is TGTGCCAGCAGCTGGACTAGCGGGAGGGAGAGGACCCAGTACTTC. Translation: CASSWTSGRERTQYF. Complete variable domain (other parts from reference TRBV28 and TRBJ2-5): DVKVTQSSRYLVKRTGEKVFLECVQDMDHENMFWYRQDPGLGLRLIYFSYDVKMKEKGDIPEGYSVSREKKERFSLILESASTNQTSMYLCASSWTSGRERTQYFGPGTRLLVL.

The gene calls are TRBV28 and TRBJ1-1; 7 bases line up with TRBD1. The J segment lost 2 bases and the V segment lost 7 bases, leaving 7 bases of the junction unmatched. From germline, CDR1 is MDHEN and CDR2 SYDVKM. CDR3 length: 14 residues. CDR3 sequence (DNA): TGTGCCAGCATCGAGGGACAGCTAAACACTGAAGCTTTCTTT. Protein: CASIEGQLNTEAFF.